The clone carrying this TCR beta chain was seen more than once but under ten times. There are 14 residues in the CDR3. CDR1 and CDR2 (germline): SGHTA, FQGNSA. V gave up 2 bases and J gave up 6 bases, with 11 bases separating them. Preparing the TCRbeta library involved the use of unique molecular identifiers. TCRdb redid the calling of the PCR reads with MiXCR, one entry per CDR3 protein. Of hundreds of thousands of distinct CDR3 sequences in the sample, roughly a tenth were seen once. The data originate from a study of T-cell reconstitution after alpha-beta-depleted transplantation in children. The gene calls are TRBV7-2 and TRBJ1-5; D is perhaps TRBD1 (5 bases). This TCR came from a human donor who donated a stem cell graft to a child with acute myeloid leukemia. Material: PBMCs from the stem cell graft donor, obtained from the stem cell graft. The CDR3 region has the DNA TGTGCCAGCAGCTTATCCGGGGCGATTCAGCCCCAGCATTTT. It is translated as CASSLSGAIQPQHF.